This T cell receptor (beta chain) appears in the sequencing data of a study of T cell repertoires in cytomegalovirus infection. The wider study: The authors used CMV epitopes that were HLA-C-restricted (recently identified) and HLA-B-restricted (well studied). TCR beta signatures that were public indicated CMV infection and matching HLA type.

TCRdb analysed the reads with MiXCR anew, one entry per CDR3 protein. This sample has roughly 990,000 distinct CDR3 sequences; under 40% occur once, and the top ten carry around 15%. Concerning this clonotype itself: Its antigen remains unknown.

Study-level points and caveats: Dominating the ex vivo response were HLA-C-restricted CMV-specific TCR beta clonotypes. Cumulative public TCR beta family frequency identified carriers of CMV plus the relevant HLA.

V was trimmed by 5 bases and J by 9 bases, leaving 14 bases between them. Germline-derived CDR1 and CDR2 are LNHDA and SQIVND (reference sequence). The CDR3 runs to 13 residues. The sequenced sample was cultured CD8+ T cells from PBMCs, obtained from culture after CMV antigen stimulation. This sequence originates from a human donor in good health (CMV status not recorded). Some clones in this sample may be carry-over from other donors' samples. This chain joins TRBV19 and TRBJ1-5; D is undetermined. CDR3 sequence reads: CASSFSTLGPQHF. CDR3 bases: TGTGCCAGTAGTTTCTCCACCCTAGGGCCCCAGCATTTT.